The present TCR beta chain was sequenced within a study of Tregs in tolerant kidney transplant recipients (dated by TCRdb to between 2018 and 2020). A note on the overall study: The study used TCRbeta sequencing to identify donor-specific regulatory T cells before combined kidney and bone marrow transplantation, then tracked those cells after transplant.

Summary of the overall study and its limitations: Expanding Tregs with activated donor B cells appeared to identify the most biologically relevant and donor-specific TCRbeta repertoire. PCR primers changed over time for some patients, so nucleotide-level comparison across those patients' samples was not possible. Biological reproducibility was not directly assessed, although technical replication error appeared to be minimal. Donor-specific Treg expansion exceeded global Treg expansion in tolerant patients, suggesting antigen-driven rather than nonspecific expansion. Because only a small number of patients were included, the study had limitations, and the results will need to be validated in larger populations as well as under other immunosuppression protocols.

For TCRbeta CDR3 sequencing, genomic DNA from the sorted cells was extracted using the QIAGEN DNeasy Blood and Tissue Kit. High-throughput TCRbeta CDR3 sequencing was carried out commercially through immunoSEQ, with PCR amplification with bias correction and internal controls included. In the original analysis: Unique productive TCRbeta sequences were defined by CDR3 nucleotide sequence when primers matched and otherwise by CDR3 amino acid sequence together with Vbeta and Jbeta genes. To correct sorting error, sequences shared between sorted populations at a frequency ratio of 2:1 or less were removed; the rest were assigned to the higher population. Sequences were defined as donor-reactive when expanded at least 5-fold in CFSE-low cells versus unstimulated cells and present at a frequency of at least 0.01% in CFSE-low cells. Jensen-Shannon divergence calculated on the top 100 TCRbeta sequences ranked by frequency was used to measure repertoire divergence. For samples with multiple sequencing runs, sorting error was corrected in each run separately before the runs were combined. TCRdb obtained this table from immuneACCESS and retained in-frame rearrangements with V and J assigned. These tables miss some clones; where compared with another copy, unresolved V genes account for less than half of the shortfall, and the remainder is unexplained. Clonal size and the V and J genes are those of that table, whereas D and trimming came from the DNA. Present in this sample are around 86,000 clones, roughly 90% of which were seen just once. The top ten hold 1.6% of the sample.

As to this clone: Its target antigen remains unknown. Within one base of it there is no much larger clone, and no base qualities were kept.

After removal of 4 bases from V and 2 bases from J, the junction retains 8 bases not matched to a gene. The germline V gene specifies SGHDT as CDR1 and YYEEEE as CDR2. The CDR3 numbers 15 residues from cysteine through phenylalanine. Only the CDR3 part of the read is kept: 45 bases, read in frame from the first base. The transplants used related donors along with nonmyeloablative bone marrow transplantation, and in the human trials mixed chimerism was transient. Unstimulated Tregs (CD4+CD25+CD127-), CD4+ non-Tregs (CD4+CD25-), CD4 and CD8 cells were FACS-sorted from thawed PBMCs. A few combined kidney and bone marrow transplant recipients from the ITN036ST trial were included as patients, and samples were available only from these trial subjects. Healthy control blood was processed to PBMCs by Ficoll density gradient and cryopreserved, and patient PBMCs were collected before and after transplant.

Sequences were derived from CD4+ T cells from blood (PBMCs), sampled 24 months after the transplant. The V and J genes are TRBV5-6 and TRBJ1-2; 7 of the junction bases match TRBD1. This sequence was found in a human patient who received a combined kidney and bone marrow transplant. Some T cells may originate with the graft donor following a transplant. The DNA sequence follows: TGTGCCAGCAGCATACCGGGACAGACGAACTATGGCTACACCTTC. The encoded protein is CASSIPGQTNYGYTF.